This TCR beta chain is drawn from a study of identical twins. Looked up from germline, CDR1 is MNHEY and CDR2 is SVGEGT. V was clipped by 5 bases and J by 4 bases, with 18 bases between them. The CDR3 is made up of 16 amino acids. This clonotype has only a few counts. A single record per CDR3 protein comes from TCRdb applying MiXCR to the 5' RACE reads. The sample lists some 270,000 distinct CDR3 sequences; around 8.3% were seen once. These data also featured in a second study, about yellow fever vaccine responses in identical twins.

V and J are TRBV6-2 or TRBV6-3 and TRBJ2-1; perhaps TRBD1 as D (6 bases). Sample: CD8+ T cells sorted from blood. This clonotype originated in a woman under 30 in good health. DNA for the CDR3: TGTGCCAGCAGTCCGCCTCTCGGACAGCTATACAATGAGCAGTTCTTC. This encodes CASSPPLGQLYNEQFF.